This T cell receptor beta chain was recovered during a study of blood T cell repertoires in COVID-19. About the research overall: The United States, Italy and Spain were the sources of the acute and convalescent COVID-19 samples. PBMCs, B-cell-depleted T cells, or T cells provided the cDNA or gDNA that made up the material.

Clones were sequenced by immunoSEQ multiplex PCR, and TCRdb holds only the in-frame ones, with some missing. The data show hundreds of thousands of clones, 86% seen once. Germline V lookup: CDR1 SGHRS, CDR2 YFSETQ. CDR3 length equals 17 residues. V gave up 2 bases and J gave up 0 bases, with 14 bases separating them. The TCR originated in a man aged 35 to 55 who had recovered from COVID-19. Sequencing was performed on PBMCs or T cells enriched from blood (not recorded which). The chain links TRBV5-1 to TRBJ2-2; a weak D match, TRBD1 (5 bases). In nucleotides, the CDR3 is TGCGCCAGCAGCTTTTTGGCAGGGCAGGCGAACACCGGGGAGCTGTTTTTT. It encodes CASSFLAGQANTGELFF.